Shown below are 28 T cell receptor beta chains from a single sample sequenced in a study of post-analysis software for immune sequencing data. General study findings and limits: When patients were compared with controls, five TRBV segments were more frequent, TRBV5-6, TRBV5-1 and TRBV20-1 among them.

These TCRs' antigens remain unknown. The TCR beta cDNA libraries contained unique molecular identifiers. TCRdb independently ran MiXCR on the PCR reads; one entry per CDR3 protein. The table lists some 690,000 distinct CDR3 sequences, about 60% of them singletons. The specimen sequenced was blood. These receptors were collected from a girl aged 2-9 years with multiple sclerosis.

The chain joins TRBV13 to TRBJ1-1; D perhaps matches TRBD1 (5 bases). From germline, CDR1 is PRHDT and CDR2 FYEKMQ (reference sequence). V was trimmed by 1 base and J by 6 bases, leaving 12 bases between them. CDR3 length equals 14 residues. Here the CDR3 reads CASSLVSGDPEAFF. DNA of the CDR3: TGTGCCAGCAGCTTAGTGTCGGGGGACCCTGAAGCTTTCTTT. Together with reference TRBV13 and TRBJ1-1, the CDR3 gives the full variable domain: AAGVIQSPRHLIKEKRETATLKCYPIPRHDTVYWYQQGPGQDPQFLISFYEKMQSDKGSIPDRFSAQQFSDYHSELNMSSLELGDSALYFCASSLVSGDPEAFFGQGTRLTVV.

The V and J genes are TRBV6-5 and TRBJ1-2; unclear D gene. Trimming left V 5 bases short and J 7 bases short, with 14 bases between. Germline CDR1 is MNHEY and CDR2 is SVGAGI. The CDR3 loop spans 13 amino acids. The CDR3, as DNA: TGTGCCAGCAGTCGGGAGGCAATGGGTGGCTACACCTTC. Protein product: CASSREAMGGYTF.

The chain carries TRBV10-3 and TRBJ1-2; no reliable D call. V was trimmed by 0 bases and J by 6 bases, leaving 2 bases between them. Germline-derived CDR1 and CDR2 are ENHRY and SYGVKD. This CDR3 contains 11 residues. CDR3 nucleotide sequence: TGTGCCATCAGTGAGTCCAATGGCTACACCTTC. Translation: CAISESNGYTF.

This sequence joins TRBV4-1 and TRBJ1-2, with D possibly matching TRBD1 (6 bases). Germline CDR1 is MGHRA and CDR2 is YSYEKL. The ends were cut back, 1 base at V and 3 bases at J, with 9 bases in the middle. The CDR3 loop spans 14 amino acids. In nucleotides, the CDR3 is TGCGCCAGCAGCCAAGGGGGGCAACACTATGGCTACACCTTC. This gives the protein CASSQGGQHYGYTF.

The chain carries TRBV6-5 and TRBJ2-7; 8 bases align to TRBD2. V lost 0 bases, J lost 2 bases, and 12 bases stayed unmatched. Per the germline V gene, CDR1 is MNHEY and CDR2 is SVGAGI. The CDR3 is 18 amino acids. The CDR3 region is CASSYSEVLSSGTYEQYF. The DNA for the CDR3 is TGTGCCAGCAGTTACTCGGAAGTTTTGAGTAGCGGGACCTACGAGCAGTACTTC.

The V call is TRBV5-1, the J call TRBJ2-5; D gene unclear. V was pared by 0 bases and J by 7 bases, with 22 bases between. The germline gives CDR1 SGHRS, CDR2 YFSETQ. The CDR3 runs 17 residues. The CDR3 DNA sequence: TGCGCCAGCAGCTTGGATCCGGGCACACGCAAGAGATCGACCCAGTACTTC. It yields the protein CASSLDPGTRKRSTQYF.

This chain uses TRBV12-3 or TRBV12-4 with TRBJ2-1; D ambiguous. V was cut by 8 bases and J by 6 bases, with 17 bases left in between. The CDR3 consists of 14 residues. CDR3 in amino acids: CASCLANPANEQFF. The CDR3 bases are TGTGCCAGCTGTCTCGCAAACCCGGCCAATGAGCAGTTCTTC.

The chain couples TRBV10-3 to TRBJ1-1, with a weak D call TRBD1 (6 bases). Trimming removed 6 bases at V and 3 bases at J, with 11 bases between. The CDR3 spans 13 residues. Germline V gene lookup returns CDR1 ENHRY and CDR2 SYGVKD. In DNA form, the CDR3 reads TGTGCCATCAGAACGGACAGAGACACTGAAGCTTTCTTT. Translation gives CAIRTDRDTEAFF.

The chain uses TRBV11-2 and TRBJ2-1; D might be TRBD1 (6 bases). Trimming left V 4 bases short and J 11 bases short, with 15 bases between. This CDR3 is built from 13 residues. Germline assignment: CDR1 SGHAT and CDR2 FQNNGV. The CDR3 here is CASSSVKQGKQFF. CDR3 coding DNA: TGTGCCAGCAGCTCCGTCAAACAGGGTAAGCAGTTCTTC.

V is TRBV14 and J is TRBJ2-1; TRBD2 might be the D (6 bases). Trimming shortened V by 1 base and J by 1 base, and 11 bases separated the two germline ends. Per germline, CDR1 SGHDN and CDR2 FVKESK. The CDR3 is made up of 16 amino acids. This chain's CDR3 is CASSQGSAGSYNEQFF. CDR3 nucleotide sequence: TGTGCCAGCAGCCAAGGTTCGGCGGGGTCCTACAATGAGCAGTTCTTC.

This clonotype was seen more than once but under ten times. This rearrangement joins TRBV5-1 to TRBJ2-3; 7 positions agree with TRBD2. J gave up 4 bases and V 1 base, and 3 bases lay outside the gene matches. CDR3 length: 14 amino acids. CDR1 is SGHRS, CDR2 YFSETQ, per germline. The CDR3 region is CASSLPGRADTQYF. The CDR3 region has the DNA TGCGCCAGCAGCTTGCCAGGGAGGGCAGATACGCAGTATTTT.

This clonotype turned up a few times. The chain employs TRBV27 and TRBJ2-3, with a possible D match to TRBD2 (6 bases). V was pared by 8 bases and J by 8 bases, with 14 bases between. Germline values: CDR1 MNHEY, CDR2 SMNVEV (reference sequence). The length of the CDR3 is 12 residues. The CDR3 nucleotides are TGTGCCAGCGGGGGGTGGGACGGTACGCAGTATTTT. Its protein is CASGGWDGTQYF.

This clonotype showed up just once. V and J are TRBV6-6 and TRBJ2-1; D not certain. Trimming took off 2 bases at V and 6 bases at J, with 5 bases between the two ends. This CDR3 comprises 12 residues. Germline V gene lookup returns CDR1 MNHNY and CDR2 SVGAGI (reference sequence). CDR3 DNA sequence: TGTGCCAGCAGTTACGACCTCAATGAGCAGTTCTTC. Translating gives CASSYDLNEQFF.

The chain links TRBV7-9 to TRBJ2-1; 12 bases agree with TRBD2. Trimming removed 7 bases from V and 3 bases from J; junction bases left unmatched: 13. This CDR3 comprises 18 residues. CDR1 and CDR2 (germline): SEHNR, FQNEAQ (reference sequence). CDR3 coding DNA: TGTGCCAGCACCCTAGATCTACTAGCGGGAGGCCGCTACAATGAGCAGTTCTTC. As protein: CASTLDLLAGGRYNEQFF.

V gene TRBV12-3 or TRBV12-4 combines with J gene TRBJ2-4; TRBD1 matches at 7 bases. This CDR3 spans 14 amino acids. V lost 7 bases to trimming and J lost 5 bases; unmatched junction nucleotides: 8. In DNA form, the CDR3 reads TGTGCCAGCACCCTGACAGGGTTCGAAAACATTCAGTACTTC. This translates into CASTLTGFENIQYF.

This clonotype appeared a few times. The J gene is TRBJ2-3, the V gene TRBV4-3; tentative D call: TRBD1 (8 bases). From germline, CDR1 is LGHNA and CDR2 YSLEER. Between the trimmed V and J ends, which lost 2 bases and 5 bases, there was a span of 11 bases. The CDR3 is 14 residues long. In nucleotides, the CDR3 is TGCGCCAGCAGCCAAAACAGGGGGGGAGATACGCAGTATTTT. As protein: CASSQNRGGDTQYF.

This clonotype was counted a few times. The germline gene is not matched at one end of the junction; a read error may be the cause. The J gene is TRBJ2-7, the V gene TRBV11-2; a weak D match, TRBD2 (5 bases). The germline V gene encodes CDR1 SGHAT and CDR2 FQNNGV. The CDR3 has 12 residues. The CDR3 sequence is CASSLIGGEQYF. The CDR3 DNA reads TGTGCCAGTAGCTTAATTGGAGGCGAGCAGTACTTC.

This clonotype was counted once. The chain recombines TRBV6-1 with TRBJ2-5; the match to TRBD2 covers 8 bases. The CDR3 covers 14 residues. CDR1 and CDR2 (germline): MNHNS, SASEGT. The ends lost 8 bases at V and 5 bases at J; junction bases unmatched: 10. In nucleotides, the CDR3 is TGTGCCAGCGGACAAGCGGGAGATTGGGAGACCCAGTACTTC. This encodes CASGQAGDWETQYF.

The chain couples TRBV5-1 to TRBJ2-3; maybe TRBD1 (5 bases). V was clipped by 3 bases and J by 5 bases, with 10 bases between them. Germline loops: CDR1 SGHRS, CDR2 YFSETQ. This CDR3 region has 13 residues. CDR3 loop: CASSSTEEDTQYF. CDR3 nucleotide sequence: TGCGCCAGCAGCTCGACAGAAGAAGATACGCAGTATTTT.

This clonotype was seen a handful of times. The CDR3 DNA sequence: TGTGCCAGCAGCACCCGGGGGGAGTACCAAGAGACCCAGTACTTC. Its translation: CASSTRGEYQETQYF. The chain carries TRBV11-2 and TRBJ2-5, with 7 bases fitting TRBD2. The CDR3 is 15 residues long. Trimming took 5 bases from V and 0 from J; bases not matched to a gene: 6. Germline-derived CDR1 and CDR2 are SGHAT and FQNNGV.

The V and J genes are TRBV10-3 and TRBJ1-1, with TRBD1 as a possible D gene (6 bases). With 7 bases removed from V and 3 bases from J, the gap between germline ends came to 15 bases. Germline V gene lookup returns CDR1 ENHRY and CDR2 SYGVKD. This CDR3 is 14 amino acids long. The CDR3 DNA reads TGTGCCATCAAACCCCCACGGACAGACACTGAAGCTTTCTTT. Translation: CAIKPPRTDTEAFF.

The chain is built from TRBV5-1 and TRBJ2-3; D may be TRBD1 or TRBD2 (5 bases each). Germline CDR1 reads SGHRS; CDR2 reads YFSETQ. This CDR3 has 14 amino acids. Trimming took 7 bases from V and 2 from J, leaving 14 bases between them. CDR3 bases: TGCGCCAGCGGTGGGGGTTCCCCCACAGATACGCAGTATTTT. Residues: CASGGGSPTDTQYF. Based on the CDR3 plus reference TRBV5-1 and TRBJ2-3, the full variable domain is KAGVTQTPRYLIKTRGQQVTLSCSPISGHRSVSWYQQTPGQGLQFLFEYFSETQRNKGNFPGRFSGRQFSNSRSEMNVSTLELGDSALYLCASGGGSPTDTQYFGPGTRLTVL.

J is TRBJ1-1 and V is TRBV10-3, with 8 positions matching TRBD1. V lost 6 bases to trimming and J lost 1 base; unmatched junction nucleotides: 4. This CDR3 spans 14 amino acids. CDR1 is ENHRY, CDR2 SYGVKD, per germline. This CDR3 reads CAIRGQDSNTEAFF. In DNA form, the CDR3 reads TGTGCCATCAGGGGACAGGATTCGAACACTGAAGCTTTCTTT.

The CDR3 is CSGRRDTSNITF. DNA for the CDR3: TGCAGCGGCAGAAGGGACACCTCTAACATCACCTTC. V usage is TRBV29-1 and J usage is TRBJ1-2; D might be TRBD1 (6 bases). Germline CDR1 is SQVTM and CDR2 is ANQGSEA. Trimming pared 7 bases from V and 13 bases from J, leaving 22 bases between. The CDR3 covers 12 residues.

The chain joins TRBV27 to TRBJ1-6; D is ambiguous. Trimming shortened V by 0 bases and J by 9 bases, and 9 bases separated the two germline ends. Germline V gene sequence: CDR1 MNHEY, CDR2 SMNVEV (reference sequence). The CDR3 covers 14 residues. The DNA of the CDR3 is TGTGCCAGCAGTTTATCGTCGAGGGCTTCACCCCTCCACTTT. Translation gives CASSLSSRASPLHF.

This rearrangement joins TRBV12-3 or TRBV12-4 to TRBJ1-4, with 7 bases that match TRBD1. This CDR3 region has 14 residues. V trimming: 3 bases; J trimming: 4 bases; junction bases outside the gene matches: 2. The CDR3 region has the DNA TGTGCCAGCAGTTTGGGGGACAGTAATGAAAAACTGTTTTTT. This sequence encodes CASSLGDSNEKLFF.

This chain uses TRBV5-1 with TRBJ2-4; D uncertain. The J call may be wrong; the DNA end is better matched by TRBJ2-7. The germline V gene has CDR1 SGHRS and CDR2 YFSETQ. This CDR3 has 14 amino acids. CDR3 coding DNA: TGCGCCAGCAGAGACATCTTATTCTCCTACGAGCAGTACTTC. It codes for CASRDILFSYEQYF.

The rearrangement uses TRBV7-9 and TRBJ2-2, with 10 nucleotides matching TRBD2. V dropped 1 base and J dropped 1; count of bases not matched to a gene: 9. This CDR3 is built from 19 residues. Germline V CDR1 and CDR2: SEHNR, FQNEAQ (reference sequence). CDR3 protein: CASSLEFRPSGRNTGELFF. The CDR3 DNA is TGTGCCAGCAGCTTAGAGTTTCGGCCTAGCGGGAGGAACACCGGGGAGCTGTTTTTT.